A single sample gave rise to the 29 T cell receptor beta chains below, sequenced in a study of blood T cell repertoires in COVID-19. This table comes from immunoSEQ multiplex PCR, and its TCRdb copy is limited to in-frame clones, with some not included. The sample comprises 200,000 to 250,000 clones, around 90% of which are singletons, and under 7% rests with the top ten. Sequenced material: peripheral blood. The receptors were gathered from a man aged 55-75 years who had recovered from COVID-19.

The chain links TRBV6-5 to TRBJ2-5, with TRBD1 matching over 7 bases. CDR1 is MNHEY and CDR2 is SVGAGI in the germline V gene. This CDR3 region has 14 residues. V was pared by 5 bases and J by 5 bases, with 8 bases of the junction left unmatched. Here the CDR3 DNA reads TGTGCCAGCAGTCCGGGACAGCGGCGGGAGACCCAGTACTTC. It translates to CASSPGQRRETQYF.

This rearrangement joins TRBV10-1 to TRBJ2-5; 9 nucleotides agree with TRBD2. Germline V CDR1 and CDR2: WNHNN, SYGVQD (reference sequence). This CDR3 spans 14 amino acids. The ends lost 9 bases at V and 5 bases at J; junction bases unmatched: 10. CDR3 sequence reads: CASSPSGADETQYF. CDR3 bases: TGCGCCAGTTCCCCTAGCGGGGCGGACGAGACCCAGTACTTC.

The chain employs TRBV19 and TRBJ1-2; a possible D gene is TRBD1 (6 bases). Trimming removed 7 bases from V and 2 bases from J, with 11 bases in between. The CDR3 length is 13 residues. The germline V gene encodes CDR1 LNHDA and CDR2 SQIVND (reference sequence). The CDR3 protein is CASIRGGNYGYTF. The CDR3, as DNA: TGTGCCAGTATCCGGGGGGGCAACTATGGCTACACCTTC.

V is TRBV21-1 and J is TRBJ2-1; the D call in the table, TRBD2, was not verified against the DNA. TRBV21-1 is an annotated pseudogene. This CDR3 is 16 amino acids long. The DNA of the CDR3 is TGTGCCAGCAGCATGGGCGGACTAGCGGGTTTGAATGAGCAGTTCTTC. It translates to CASSMGGLAGLNEQFF.

The V and J genes are TRBV7-2 and TRBJ2-7; possibly TRBD1 for D (6 bases). Between the trimmed V and J ends, which lost 5 bases and 9 bases, there was a span of 14 bases. Germline V gene data show CDR1 as SGHTA and CDR2 as FQGNSA. This CDR3 has 12 residues. The CDR3 loop is CASSPTGLGQYF. The DNA for the CDR3 is TGTGCCAGCAGCCCAACAGGGCTTGGGCAGTACTTC. Full variable domain (remainder filled in from reference TRBV7-2 and TRBJ2-7): GAGVSQSPSNKVTEKGKDVELRCDPISGHTALYWYRQSLGQGLEFLIYFQGNSAPDKSGLPSDRFSAERTGGSVSTLTIQRTQQEDSAVYLCASSPTGLGQYFGPGTRLTVT.

J is TRBJ1-1 and V is TRBV19; 7 bases fit TRBD1. The CDR3 runs to 13 residues. Trimming at V came to 3 bases and at J to 5 bases, leaving 3 bases not matched to a gene. Germline CDR1 is LNHDA and CDR2 is SQIVND (reference sequence). CDR3 loop: CASSMSRGTEAFF. The CDR3 DNA sequence: TGTGCCAGTAGTATGAGCAGGGGGACTGAAGCTTTCTTT.

V usage is TRBV3-1 (or the pseudogene TRBV3-2) and J usage is TRBJ2-5; the match to TRBD1 covers 7 bases. CDR1 is LGHDT, CDR2 YNNKEL, per germline (reference sequence). The CDR3 consists of 14 residues. Trimming cost V 7 bases and J 3 bases; bases outside gene matches: 8. The chain's CDR3 is CASTLRGTKETQYF. The CDR3 nucleotides read TGTGCCAGCACCCTCAGGGGGACCAAAGAGACCCAGTACTTC.

The chain recombines TRBV19 with TRBJ1-4, with TRBD1 matching 11 bases. The CDR3 runs 15 residues. CDR1 is LNHDA and CDR2 is SQIVND in the germline V gene (reference sequence). V dropped 5 bases and J dropped 7; count of bases not matched to a gene: 6. CDR3 in DNA: TGTGCCAGTAGTGCTCCGGGACAGGGGGTTGAAAAACTGTTTTTT. Amino acids: CASSAPGQGVEKLFF.

The gene calls are TRBV19 and TRBJ2-1, with D possibly matching TRBD2 (6 bases). Germline CDR1 and CDR2: LNHDA and SQIVND (reference sequence). V gave up 6 bases and J gave up 0 bases, with 12 bases separating them. The CDR3 spans 15 residues. CDR3 DNA: TGTGCCAGTAGAAGGGCGGGGAGCTCCTACAATGAGCAGTTCTTC. Protein product: CASRRAGSSYNEQFF.

The rearrangement links TRBV3-1 (or the pseudogene TRBV3-2) to TRBJ1-4; no firm D call. The CDR3 has 16 amino acids. The germline V gene encodes CDR1 LGHDT and CDR2 YNNKEL (reference sequence). V was pared by 1 base and J by 8 bases, with 17 bases between. The CDR3 region has the DNA TGTGCCAGCAGCCAAGCAAGGCCGTCAGGCGCAGAAAAACTGTTTTTT. It codes for CASSQARPSGAEKLFF.

V and J are TRBV10-3 and TRBJ2-5; 14 positions match TRBD2. There are 17 residues in the CDR3. CDR1 is ENHRY, CDR2 SYGVKD, per germline. The V and J ends lost 0 bases and 6 bases, in that order; junction bases with no gene match: 6. This CDR3 is CAISESGTSGSLKTQYF. As DNA, the CDR3 is TGTGCCATCAGTGAGTCAGGGACTAGCGGGAGTCTAAAGACCCAGTACTTC.

This chain uses TRBV6-5 with TRBJ2-1; TRBD2 might be the D (6 bases). Germline-derived CDR1 and CDR2 are MNHEY and SVGAGI. V shed 4 bases and J shed 0 bases, with 13 bases lying between them. This CDR3 comprises 16 residues. CDR3 loop: CASSSTGLSSYNEQFF. The CDR3 nucleotides read TGTGCCAGCAGTTCCACGGGACTGAGCTCCTACAATGAGCAGTTCTTC.

V and J are TRBV7-2 and TRBJ1-5; tentative D call: TRBD1 (5 bases). Trimming stripped 5 bases from V and 2 bases from J, with 10 bases between. There are 14 residues in the CDR3. CDR1 and CDR2 from the germline V gene are SGHTA and FQGNSA. The chain's CDR3 is CASSPRVGNQPQHF. As DNA, the CDR3 is TGTGCCAGCAGCCCCAGGGTCGGCAATCAGCCCCAGCATTTT.

This rearrangement joins TRBV4-1 to TRBJ2-7; 7 bases line up with TRBD1. This CDR3 has 17 amino acids. The ends lost 1 base at V and 0 bases at J; junction bases unmatched: 9. Germline CDR1 and CDR2: MGHRA and YSYEKL. CDR3 in DNA: TGCGCCAGCAGCCAAGCCTGGGGACAGCTAAGCTCCTACGAGCAGTACTTC. This encodes CASSQAWGQLSSYEQYF.

Only a few counts were recorded for this clone. The rearrangement joins TRBV6-5 to TRBJ2-7; a possible D gene is TRBD1 (5 bases). The CDR3 consists of 13 residues. V lost 6 bases to trimming and J lost 3 bases, with 12 bases between them. Germline loops: CDR1 MNHEY, CDR2 SVGAGI. CDR3: CASRWTDNYEQYF. Here the CDR3 DNA reads TGTGCCAGCAGATGGACGGACAACTACGAGCAGTACTTC.

The chain carries TRBV16 and TRBJ1-4; D is unclear. Germline CDR1 and CDR2: KGHSY and FQNENV. V lost 0 bases and J 8 bases, leaving 10 bases between the germline ends. The CDR3 spans 14 residues. Here the CDR3 reads CASSQSGSREKLFF. The CDR3 DNA sequence: TGTGCCAGCAGCCAATCTGGGAGTCGCGAAAAACTGTTTTTT.

The chain is built from TRBV6-5 and TRBJ1-1, with D possibly matching TRBD1 (5 bases). CDR1 MNHEY and CDR2 SVGAGI come from the germline V gene. V was shortened by 0 bases and J by 5 bases, with 10 bases between the two germline ends. The CDR3 contains 14 residues. The CDR3 here is CASSYSREETEAFF. The CDR3 DNA reads TGTGCCAGCAGTTACTCCAGGGAAGAAACTGAAGCTTTCTTT.

This clone showed up just once. The chain couples TRBV6-5 to TRBJ1-1, with 9 bases aligning to TRBD1. Trimming removed 8 bases from V and 1 base from J; junction bases left unmatched: 8. Germline V gene lookup returns CDR1 MNHEY and CDR2 SVGAGI. There are 15 residues in the CDR3. CDR3 in DNA: TGTGCCAGCTTCGATACAGGGGGCAGGAACACTGAAGCTTTCTTT. Its protein product is CASFDTGGRNTEAFF.

The gene calls are TRBV7-2 and TRBJ2-2, with 8 bases identical to TRBD2. Germline V lookup: CDR1 SGHTA, CDR2 FQGNSA. Unmatched junction bases numbered 6, after V lost 7 bases and J lost 2 bases. The length of the CDR3 is 15 residues. The CDR3 DNA reads as TGTGCCAGCAAATCAGCGGGAGTTAACACCGGGGAGCTGTTTTTT. Encoded protein: CASKSAGVNTGELFF.

The gene calls are TRBV23-1 and TRBJ2-5; possibly TRBD1 for D (6 bases). TRBV23-1 is an ORF for which the function is uncertain. CDR3 length equals 15 residues. Trimming removed 2 bases at V and 6 bases at J, with 16 bases between. CDR3 amino acids: CASSQPLQGRKTQYF. The CDR3 DNA follows: TGCGCCAGCAGTCAACCCTTACAGGGACGGAAGACCCAGTACTTC.

The rearrangement uses TRBV11-2 and TRBJ2-2, with D perhaps matching TRBD2 (6 bases). The V gene's germline CDR1 is SGHAT and CDR2 FQNNGV. The length of the CDR3 is 16 residues. V was cut by 0 bases and J by 1 base, with 9 bases left in between. The CDR3 DNA is TGTGCCAGCAGCTTAGAAAGGGGACTGAACACCGGGGAGCTGTTTTTT. Protein sequence: CASSLERGLNTGELFF.

This clone has a count of ten or more. This chain uses TRBV15 with TRBJ2-4; D unresolved. V was trimmed by 1 base and J by 2 bases, leaving 6 bases between them. The germline CDR1 and CDR2 sequences are LNHNV and YYDKDF (reference sequence). The length of the CDR3 is 14 residues. The CDR3 nucleotides read TGTGCCACCAGCAGAGCGGAGACCAAAAACATTCAGTACTTC. Translating it yields CATSRAETKNIQYF.

This clone was found once. The chain joins TRBV3-1 (or the pseudogene TRBV3-2) to TRBJ2-3; 11 nucleotides agree with TRBD2. V was clipped by 6 bases and J by 5 bases; unmatched bases: 7. The CDR3 extends over 15 amino acids. Germline CDR1 reads LGHDT; CDR2 reads YNNKEL (reference sequence). DNA for the CDR3: TGTGCCAGCAGGGCTAGCGGGGGGTGGGGAGATACGCAGTATTTT. Translation: CASRASGGWGDTQYF.

The CDR3 DNA is TGTGCCAGCAGCCCGGGGCGGGGTAACTACGAGCAGTACTTC. Translation gives CASSPGRGNYEQYF. This chain connects TRBV7-3 to TRBJ2-7; TRBD2 might be the D (6 bases). The CDR3 has 14 residues. V lost 5 bases and J 3 bases, leaving 14 bases between the germline ends. The V gene's germline CDR1 is SGHTA and CDR2 FQGTGA.

This chain connects TRBV6-4 to TRBJ1-6, with TRBD1 matching over 7 bases. The CDR3 loop spans 13 amino acids. Trimming cost V 4 bases and J 8 bases; bases outside gene matches: 2. CDR1 is MRHNA and CDR2 is SNTAGT in the germline V gene. CDR3 nucleotides: TGTGCCAGCAGTGTAACAGGGGATTCACCCCTCCACTTT. Its protein product is CASSVTGDSPLHF.

The sample holds one count of this clone. The J gene is TRBJ2-7, the V gene TRBV27, with 8 positions matching TRBD2. Per germline, CDR1 MNHEY and CDR2 SMNVEV (reference sequence). This CDR3 spans 18 amino acids. Trimming removed 2 bases from V and 0 bases from J; junction bases left unmatched: 12. CDR3 residues: CASSLRGTSGRLSYEQYF. The CDR3 coding sequence is TGTGCCAGCAGTTTAAGGGGTACCAGCGGGAGACTCTCCTACGAGCAGTACTTC.

As for this clone: The identical CDR3 is also encoded by other nucleotide sequences in the sample. J is TRBJ2-7 and V is TRBV19, with D maybe TRBD1 (6 bases). Germline assignment: CDR1 LNHDA and CDR2 SQIVND (reference sequence). CDR3 length equals 14 residues. The V and J ends lost 6 bases and 1 base respectively, with 13 bases between them. The CDR3 reads CASSPTGVSYEQYF. The CDR3 DNA sequence: TGTGCCAGTAGCCCGACAGGCGTTTCCTACGAGCAGTACTTC. The full variable domain, its missing parts supplied by reference TRBV19 and TRBJ2-7, is DGGITQSPKYLFRKEGQNVTLSCEQNLNHDAMYWYRQDPGQGLRLIYYSQIVNDFQKGDIAEGYSVSREKKESFPLTVTSAQKNPTAFYLCASSPTGVSYEQYFGPGTRLTVT.

V usage is TRBV19 and J usage is TRBJ1-1, with D possibly being TRBD1 (5 bases). Germline CDR1 and CDR2: LNHDA and SQIVND (reference sequence). The length of the CDR3 is 13 residues. Trimming removed 7 bases from V and 4 bases from J, with 13 bases in between. For the CDR3, the DNA is TGTGCCAGTATCTTCCAGGGAGGCACTGAAGCTTTCTTT. Amino acid sequence: CASIFQGGTEAFF.

This chain joins TRBV5-4 and TRBJ2-6; D uncertain. V lost 2 bases, J lost 0 bases, and 9 bases lay in between. Germline V gene lookup returns CDR1 SGHNT and CDR2 YYREEE (reference sequence). The CDR3 spans 16 residues. For the CDR3, the DNA is TGTGCCAGCAGCTTTATATTGCGCTCTGGGGCCAACGTCCTGACTTTC. The encoded protein is CASSFILRSGANVLTF.